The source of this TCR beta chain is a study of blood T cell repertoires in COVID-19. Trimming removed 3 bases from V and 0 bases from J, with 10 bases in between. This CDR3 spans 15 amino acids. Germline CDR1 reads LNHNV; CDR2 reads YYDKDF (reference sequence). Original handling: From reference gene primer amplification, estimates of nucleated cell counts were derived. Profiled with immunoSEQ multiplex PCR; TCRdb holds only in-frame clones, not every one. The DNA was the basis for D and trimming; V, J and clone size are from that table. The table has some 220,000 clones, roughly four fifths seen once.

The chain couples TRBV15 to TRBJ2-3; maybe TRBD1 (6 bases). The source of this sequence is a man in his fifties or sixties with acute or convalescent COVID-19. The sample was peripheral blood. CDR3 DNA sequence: TGTGCCACCAGCAGGGGGACAATTAGCACAGATACGCAGTATTTT. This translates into CATSRGTISTDTQYF.